This T cell receptor beta chain was sequenced in a study of blood T cells in healthy people across ages. Through a sample-barcoded 5' primer and a J-beta primer mix, a second PCR was run for roughly 7 to 11 cycles. TCRdb re-analysed the 5' RACE reads in MiXCR, keeping a single row per CDR3 protein. The table records 1,500,000 or so distinct CDR3 sequences, roughly 43% of them present only once. V lost 0 bases and J 6 bases, leaving 14 bases between the germline ends. Germline CDR1 is SQVTM and CDR2 is ANQGSEA. This CDR3 spans 14 amino acids. Sequencing was done on a sample of blood. The origin of this receptor is a woman younger than 30 in good health. The chain has TRBV29-1 and TRBJ1-1; no firm D call. Written as DNA, the CDR3 is TGCAGCGTTGAAGAATGGGCGGGAGGGTCTGAAGCTTTCTTT. This codes for CSVEEWAGGSEAFF.